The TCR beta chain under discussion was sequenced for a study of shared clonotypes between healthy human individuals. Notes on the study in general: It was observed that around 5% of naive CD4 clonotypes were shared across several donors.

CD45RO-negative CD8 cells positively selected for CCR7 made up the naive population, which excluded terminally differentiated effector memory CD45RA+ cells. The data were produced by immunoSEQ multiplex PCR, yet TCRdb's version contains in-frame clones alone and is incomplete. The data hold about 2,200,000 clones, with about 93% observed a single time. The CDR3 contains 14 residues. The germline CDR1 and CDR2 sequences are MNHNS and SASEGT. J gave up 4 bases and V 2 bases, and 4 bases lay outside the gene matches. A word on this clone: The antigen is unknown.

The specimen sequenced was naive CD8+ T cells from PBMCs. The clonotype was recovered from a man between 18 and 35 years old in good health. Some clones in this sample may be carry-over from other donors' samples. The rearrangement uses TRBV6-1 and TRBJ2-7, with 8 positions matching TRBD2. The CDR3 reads CASSERTSFYEQYF. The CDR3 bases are TGTGCCAGCAGTGAAAGGACTAGCTTTTACGAGCAGTACTTC.